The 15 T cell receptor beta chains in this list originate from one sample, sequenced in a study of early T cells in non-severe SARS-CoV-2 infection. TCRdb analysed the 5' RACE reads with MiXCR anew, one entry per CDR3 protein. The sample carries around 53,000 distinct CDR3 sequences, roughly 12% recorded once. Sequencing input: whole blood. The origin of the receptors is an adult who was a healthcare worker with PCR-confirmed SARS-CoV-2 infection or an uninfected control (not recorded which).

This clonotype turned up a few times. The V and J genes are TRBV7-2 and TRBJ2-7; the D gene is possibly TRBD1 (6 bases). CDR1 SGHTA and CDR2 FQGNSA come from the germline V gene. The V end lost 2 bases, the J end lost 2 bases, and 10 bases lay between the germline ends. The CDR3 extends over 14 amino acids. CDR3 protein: CASSLFSGAYEQYF. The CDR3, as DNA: TGTGCCAGCAGCTTATTTTCAGGGGCCTACGAGCAGTACTTC.

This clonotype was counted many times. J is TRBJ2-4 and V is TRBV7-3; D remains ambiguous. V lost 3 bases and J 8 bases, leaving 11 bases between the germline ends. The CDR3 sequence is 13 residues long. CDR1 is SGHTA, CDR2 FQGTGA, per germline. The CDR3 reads CASSFKWSDIQYF. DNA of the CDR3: TGTGCCAGCAGCTTTAAGTGGTCGGACATTCAGTACTTC.

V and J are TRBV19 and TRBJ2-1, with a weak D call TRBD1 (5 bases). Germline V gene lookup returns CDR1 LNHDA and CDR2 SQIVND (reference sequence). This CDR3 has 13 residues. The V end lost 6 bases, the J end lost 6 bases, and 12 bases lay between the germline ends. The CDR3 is CASSSQGPNEQFF. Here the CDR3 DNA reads TGTGCCAGTAGCTCCCAGGGCCCCAATGAGCAGTTCTTC. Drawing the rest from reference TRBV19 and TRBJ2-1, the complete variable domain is DGGITQSPKYLFRKEGQNVTLSCEQNLNHDAMYWYRQDPGQGLRLIYYSQIVNDFQKGDIAEGYSVSREKKESFPLTVTSAQKNPTAFYLCASSSQGPNEQFFGPGTRLTVL.

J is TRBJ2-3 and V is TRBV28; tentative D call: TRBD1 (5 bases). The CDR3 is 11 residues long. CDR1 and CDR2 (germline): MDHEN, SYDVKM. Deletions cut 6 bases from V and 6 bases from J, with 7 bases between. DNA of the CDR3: TGTGCCAGCAGCTCAGGGGATACGCAGTATTTT. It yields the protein CASSSGDTQYF.

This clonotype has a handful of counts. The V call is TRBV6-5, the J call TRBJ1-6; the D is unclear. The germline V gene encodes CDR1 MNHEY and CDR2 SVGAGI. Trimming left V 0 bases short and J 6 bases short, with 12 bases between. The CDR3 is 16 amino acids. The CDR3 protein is CASSYSARQFNSPLHF. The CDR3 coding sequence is TGTGCCAGCAGTTACTCGGCGCGGCAATTTAATTCACCCCTCCACTTT.

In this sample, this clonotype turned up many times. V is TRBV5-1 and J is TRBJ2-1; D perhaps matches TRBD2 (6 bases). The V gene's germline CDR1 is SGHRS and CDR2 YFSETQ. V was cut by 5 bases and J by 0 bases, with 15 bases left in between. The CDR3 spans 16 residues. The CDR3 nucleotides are TGCGCCAGCAGGTCGTCGGACGGGAGCTCCTACAATGAGCAGTTCTTC. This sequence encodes CASRSSDGSSYNEQFF.

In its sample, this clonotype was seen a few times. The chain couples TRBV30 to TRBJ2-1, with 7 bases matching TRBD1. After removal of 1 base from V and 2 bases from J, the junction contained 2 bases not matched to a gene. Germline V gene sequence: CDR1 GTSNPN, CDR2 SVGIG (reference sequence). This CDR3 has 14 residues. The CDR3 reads CAWSAGQTYNEQFF. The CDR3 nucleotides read TGTGCCTGGAGTGCGGGACAGACCTACAATGAGCAGTTCTTC.

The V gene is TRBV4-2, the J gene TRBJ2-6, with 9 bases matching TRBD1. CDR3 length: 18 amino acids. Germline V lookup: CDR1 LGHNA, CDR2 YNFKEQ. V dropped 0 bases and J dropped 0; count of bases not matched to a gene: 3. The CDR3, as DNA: TGTGCCAGCAGCCAAGAGACAGGGGGTTTCTCTGGGGCCAACGTCCTGACTTTC. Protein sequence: CASSQETGGFSGANVLTF.

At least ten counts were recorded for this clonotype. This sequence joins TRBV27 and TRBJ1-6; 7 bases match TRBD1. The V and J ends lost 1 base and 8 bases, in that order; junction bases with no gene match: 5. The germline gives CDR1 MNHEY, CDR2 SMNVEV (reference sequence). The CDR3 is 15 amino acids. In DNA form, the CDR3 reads TGTGCCAGCAGTTTATGGGGGACAGCTGATTCACCCCTCCACTTT. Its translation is CASSLWGTADSPLHF.

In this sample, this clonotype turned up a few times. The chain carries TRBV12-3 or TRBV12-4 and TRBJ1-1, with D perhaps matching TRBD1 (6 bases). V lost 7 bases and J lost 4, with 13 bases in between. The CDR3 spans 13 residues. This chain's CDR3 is CASIGTLGTEAFF. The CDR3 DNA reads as TGTGCCAGCATCGGGACATTGGGCACTGAAGCTTTCTTT.

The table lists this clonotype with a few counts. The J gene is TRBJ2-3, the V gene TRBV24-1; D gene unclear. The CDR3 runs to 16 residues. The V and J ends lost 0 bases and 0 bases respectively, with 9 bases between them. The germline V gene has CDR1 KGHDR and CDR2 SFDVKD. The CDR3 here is CATSDLQGSSTDTQYF. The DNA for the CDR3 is TGTGCCACCAGTGATTTGCAAGGGTCTAGCACAGATACGCAGTATTTT.

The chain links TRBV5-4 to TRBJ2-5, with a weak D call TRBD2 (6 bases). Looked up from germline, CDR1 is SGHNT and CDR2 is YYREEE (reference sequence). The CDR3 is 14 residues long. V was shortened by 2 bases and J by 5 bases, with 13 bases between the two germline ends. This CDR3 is CASSFLTSLETQYF. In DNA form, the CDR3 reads TGTGCCAGCAGCTTTTTGACTAGTCTGGAGACCCAGTACTTC.

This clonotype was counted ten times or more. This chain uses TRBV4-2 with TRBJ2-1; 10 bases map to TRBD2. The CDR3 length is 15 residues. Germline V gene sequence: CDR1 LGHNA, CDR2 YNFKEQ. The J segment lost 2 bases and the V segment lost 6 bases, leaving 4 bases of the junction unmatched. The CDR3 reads CASSSSGGAYNEQFF. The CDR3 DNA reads TGTGCCAGCAGTTCCAGCGGGGGGGCCTACAATGAGCAGTTCTTC.

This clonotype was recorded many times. CDR3 loop: CASSLGGRVSSYEQYF. The CDR3 bases are TGTGCCAGCAGTCTCGGTGGGAGGGTGAGCTCCTACGAGCAGTACTTC. The rearrangement links TRBV12-3 or TRBV12-4 to TRBJ2-7; 7 nucleotides align to TRBD2. The CDR3 is 16 amino acids. Trimming took 5 bases from V and 0 from J; bases not matched to a gene: 10.

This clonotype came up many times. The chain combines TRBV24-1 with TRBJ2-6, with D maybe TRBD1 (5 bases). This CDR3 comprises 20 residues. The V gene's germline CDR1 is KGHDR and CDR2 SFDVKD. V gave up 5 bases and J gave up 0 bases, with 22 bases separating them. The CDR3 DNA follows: TGTGCCACCAGTGCTTTTTTGGGGCCGCACTCTCCCTCTGGGGCCAACGTCCTGACTTTC. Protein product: CATSAFLGPHSPSGANVLTF.